The 12 T cell receptor beta chains reported below all come from one sample, sequenced in a study of human T cells and chemical hapten exposure. Time point described: healthy volunteer bleed at 2 weeks. Unfractionated whole blood yielded total RNA. TCRdb recomputed calls from the RACE reads with MiXCR, one row per CDR3 protein. The data hold 25,000 to 35,000 distinct CDR3 sequences, with over 7% observed a single time. Sequencing input: whole blood. Receptor source: a human donor in good health. Some clones in this sample may be carry-over from other donors' samples.

There are a few counts of this clonotype. The chain employs TRBV5-6 and TRBJ1-1; D is possibly TRBD1 (6 bases). The CDR3 has 14 residues. V gave up 3 bases and J gave up 4 bases, with 13 bases separating them. CDR1 and CDR2 from the germline V gene are SGHDT and YYEEEE. The CDR3 nucleotides read TGTGCCAGCAGCTCCTTACAGGGTTTCACTGAAGCTTTCTTT. Residues: CASSSLQGFTEAFF.

The rearrangement links TRBV30 to TRBJ2-2, with 11 bases fitting TRBD2. CDR3 length: 15 residues. The germline gives CDR1 GTSNPN, CDR2 SVGIG (reference sequence). Unmatched junction bases numbered 4, after V lost 1 base and J lost 6 bases. The CDR3 bases are TGTGCCTGGAGTGGACTAGCGGGAAGTTCCGGGGAGCTGTTTTTT. This encodes CAWSGLAGSSGELFF.

The chain has TRBV7-9 and TRBJ1-2; D is possibly TRBD1 (5 bases). The CDR3 loop spans 16 amino acids. V lost 1 base to trimming and J lost 6 bases, with 18 bases between them. The germline V gene has CDR1 SEHNR and CDR2 FQNEAQ (reference sequence). CDR3 in DNA: TGTGCCAGCAGCTTAGGGGGTCAACAGGCATCTCATGGCTACACCTTC. Translation gives CASSLGGQQASHGYTF.

CDR3 residues: CASSLHNGGTGYEQYF. The CDR3 DNA sequence: TGTGCCAGCAGCTTACATAACGGGGGGACCGGCTACGAGCAGTACTTC. The chain uses TRBV7-8 and TRBJ2-7; 7 bases map to TRBD2. J gave up 3 bases and V 2 bases, and 10 bases lay outside the gene matches. The germline CDR1 and CDR2 sequences are SGHVS and FQNEAQ. CDR3 size: 16 residues.

This clonotype was counted only a few times. V and J are TRBV5-5 and TRBJ1-1, with 7 positions matching TRBD1. This CDR3 comprises 14 residues. CDR1 and CDR2 (germline): SGHKS, YYEKEE (reference sequence). V dropped 3 bases and J dropped 0; count of bases not matched to a gene: 2. CDR3 sequence reads: CASSWGQMNTEAFF. The CDR3 DNA follows: TGTGCCAGCAGCTGGGGACAGATGAACACTGAAGCTTTCTTT.

This clonotype showed up many times. The rearrangement joins TRBV3-1 to TRBJ2-7; D is undetermined. CDR3 length: 12 residues. Trimming left V 0 bases short and J 10 bases short, with 10 bases between. CDR1 and CDR2 (germline): LGHDT, YNNKEL (reference sequence). The CDR3 nucleotides read TGTGCCAGCAGCCAAGATCGAAGAGTCCAGTACTTC. It yields the protein CASSQDRRVQYF.

This chain joins TRBV18 and TRBJ2-1, with TRBD2 as a possible D gene (6 bases). The CDR3 has 15 residues. Looked up from germline, CDR1 is KGHSH and CDR2 is LQKENI. Trimming took off 3 bases at V and 7 bases at J, with 16 bases between the two ends. CDR3 bases: TGTGCCAGCTCACCGAGTGGACTACGTCAAAATGAGCAGTTCTTC. Protein sequence: CASSPSGLRQNEQFF.

In this sample, this clonotype turned up a few times. The CDR3, as DNA: TGTGCCAGCAGATCGGGGACATCTAACTATGGCTACACCTTC. This gives the protein CASRSGTSNYGYTF. This sequence joins TRBV6-6 and TRBJ1-2; a weak D match, TRBD1 (6 bases). The germline gives CDR1 MNHNY, CDR2 SVGAGI (reference sequence). This CDR3 has 14 amino acids. V lost 6 bases, J lost 0 bases, and 11 bases lay in between.

Many counts were recorded for this clonotype. This chain connects TRBV29-1 to TRBJ1-1; no firm D call. The V end was cut by 1 base, the J end by 7 bases, with 13 bases between. CDR1 SQVTM and CDR2 ANQGSEA come from the germline V gene. This CDR3 spans 13 amino acids. The CDR3 is CSVEAGQGIEAFF. CDR3 sequence (DNA): TGCAGCGTTGAAGCGGGCCAAGGGATTGAAGCTTTCTTT.

This chain links TRBV29-1 with TRBJ1-3; TRBD1 might be the D (6 bases). The CDR3 runs to 13 residues. Trimming removed 7 bases at V and 1 base at J, with 11 bases between. The germline V gene has CDR1 SQVTM and CDR2 ANQGSEA. CDR3 nucleotides: TGCAGCGCCTGGACAGTTTCTGGAAACACCATATATTTT. It is translated as CSAWTVSGNTIYF.

This clonotype showed up many times. V is TRBV20-1 and J is TRBJ2-3, with TRBD1 as a possible D gene (6 bases). The CDR3 consists of 16 residues. Germline assignment: CDR1 DFQATT and CDR2 SNEGSKA (reference sequence). The V gene lost 1 base and the J gene lost 3 bases, with 17 bases spanning the gap. CDR3 sequence reads: CSARVVGAPRTDTQYF. DNA of the CDR3: TGCAGTGCTAGAGTCGTGGGGGCGCCCCGGACAGATACGCAGTATTTT.

This clonotype was picked up many times. The chain employs TRBV29-1 and TRBJ1-2; a possible D gene is TRBD1 (5 bases). CDR1 and CDR2 (germline): SQVTM, ANQGSEA. Trimming cost V 6 bases and J 6 bases, with 11 bases left between them. The CDR3 is 11 amino acids. The CDR3 spells CSVGREDGYTF. CDR3 in DNA: TGCAGCGTGGGCAGGGAGGATGGCTACACCTTC. The full variable domain, completed using reference TRBV29-1 and TRBJ1-2, is SAVISQKPSRDICQRGTSLTIQCQVDSQVTMMFWYRQQPGQSLTLIATANQGSEATYESGFVIDKFPISRPNLTFSTLTVSNMSPEDSSIYLCSVGREDGYTFGSGTRLTVV.